Below are 27 T cell receptor beta chains sequenced from a single sample in a study of T cells after yellow fever vaccination. Using its own MiXCR run on the 5' RACE reads, TCRdb lists one record per CDR3 protein. The repertoire holds more than 300,000 distinct CDR3 sequences, around 7% seen once, with 15% to 20% in the top ten. The starting material was PBMCs, obtained about 41 days after the first yellow fever vaccination. Receptor source: a man younger than 35 who received the YFV17D yellow fever vaccine.

The V gene is TRBV29-1, the J gene TRBJ1-2; D uncertain. The V gene lost 5 bases and the J gene lost 2 bases, with 15 bases spanning the gap. CDR3 size: 14 residues. Germline V gene lookup returns CDR1 SQVTM and CDR2 ANQGSEA. The CDR3 DNA follows: TGCAGCGTTCCTGTAGGGAGTGGGAACTATGGCTACACCTTC. This gives the protein CSVPVGSGNYGYTF.

The gene calls are TRBV5-1 and TRBJ2-2, with TRBD2 identical over 8 bases. The length of the CDR3 is 15 residues. CDR1 is SGHRS and CDR2 is YFSETQ in the germline V gene. The V and J ends lost 5 bases and 4 bases, in that order; junction bases with no gene match: 7. CDR3 DNA: TGCGCCAGCAGTTTAGCGGGACCCAGCACCGGGGAGCTGTTTTTT. It encodes CASSLAGPSTGELFF.

The chain carries TRBV28 and TRBJ1-5; maybe TRBD1 (6 bases). Germline CDR1 is MDHEN and CDR2 is SYDVKM. Deletions cut 2 bases from V and 6 bases from J, with 17 bases between. The CDR3 sequence is 16 residues long. This chain's CDR3 is CASSLGVRGGGQPQHF. The DNA of the CDR3 is TGTGCCAGCAGTTTAGGGGTACGCGGAGGGGGTCAGCCCCAGCATTTT.

This clonotype was detected many times. For the CDR3, the DNA is TGTGCCAGCACTTACACAGATACGCAGTATTTT. It codes for CASTYTDTQYF. The chain is built from TRBV2 and TRBJ2-3; no clear D gene. Trimming left V 7 bases short and J 2 bases short, with 4 bases between. Germline values: CDR1 SNHLY, CDR2 FYNNEI. This CDR3 comprises 11 residues.

This chain joins TRBV6-2 or TRBV6-3 and TRBJ2-1, with a possible D match to TRBD1 (5 bases). In germline, CDR1 is MNHEY, CDR2 SVGEGT. The CDR3 is 15 residues long. V was trimmed by 2 bases and J by 1 base, leaving 9 bases between them. In DNA, the CDR3 is TGTGCCAGCAGTTACGGGGCAGTTTCCTACAATGAGCAGTTCTTC. Translation: CASSYGAVSYNEQFF.

The V call is TRBV5-4, the J call TRBJ1-6, with 7 bases identical to TRBD1. The CDR3 is 16 amino acids. V gave up 2 bases and J gave up 6 bases; unmatched junction bases: 8. The V gene's germline CDR1 is SGHNT and CDR2 YYREEE (reference sequence). The CDR3 reads CASSLIMGQINSPLHF. The CDR3 DNA is TGTGCCAGCAGCTTAATTATGGGACAGATTAATTCACCCCTCCACTTT. The full variable domain, in which reference TRBV5-4 and TRBJ1-6 provide the parts outside the CDR3, is ETGVTQSPTHLIKTRGQQVTLRCSSQSGHNTVSWYQQALGQGPQFIFQYYREEENGRGNFPPRFSGLQFPNYSSELNVNALELDDSALYLCASSLIMGQINSPLHFGNGTRLTVT.

This clonotype has just a few counts. The V gene is TRBV18, the J gene TRBJ1-1; no firm D call. Deletions cut 0 bases from V and 1 base from J, with 12 bases between. Germline V gene data show CDR1 as KGHSH and CDR2 as LQKENI. This CDR3 contains 16 residues. The CDR3 DNA is TGTGCCAGCTCACCACCGTCAGGACGGGCGAACACTGAAGCTTTCTTT. This translates into CASSPPSGRANTEAFF.

This clonotype was observed at least ten times. The chain has TRBV3-1 and TRBJ2-2; D is perhaps TRBD1 (6 bases). This CDR3 comprises 16 residues. The V gene's germline CDR1 is LGHDT and CDR2 YNNKEL (reference sequence). With 1 base removed from V and 3 bases from J, the gap between germline ends came to 12 bases. This CDR3 reads CASSQGTVDYTGELFF. The DNA for the CDR3 is TGTGCCAGCAGCCAAGGGACAGTGGACTACACCGGGGAGCTGTTTTTT. The full variable domain, completed using reference TRBV3-1 and TRBJ2-2, is DTAVSQTPKYLVTQMGNDKSIKCEQNLGHDTMYWYKQDSKKFLKIMFSYNNKELIINETVPNRFSPKSPDKAHLNLHINSLELGDSAVYFCASSQGTVDYTGELFFGEGSRLTVL.

This clonotype was found a few times. The chain recombines TRBV11-1 with TRBJ2-3; 7 bases map to TRBD1. J gave up 3 bases and V 2 bases, and 17 bases lay outside the gene matches. The CDR3 extends over 19 amino acids. Germline CDR1 and CDR2: SGHAT and FQDESV (reference sequence). The CDR3 DNA sequence: TGTGCCAGCAGCTTACCCCCCGAGGGGGCCCCTAGACGGACAGATACGCAGTATTTT. It is translated as CASSLPPEGAPRRTDTQYF.

In its sample, this clonotype was seen many times. The chain carries TRBV7-6 and TRBJ2-7, with 8 bases fitting TRBD1. CDR1 and CDR2 from the germline V gene are SGHVS and FNYEAQ. Unmatched junction bases numbered 11, after V lost 5 bases and J lost 5 bases. The CDR3 runs 15 residues. CDR3 DNA sequence: TGTGCCAGCAGCGCCAGACAGGGGAGCCCCCACGAGCAGTACTTC. Its translation is CASSARQGSPHEQYF.

This clonotype was observed a few times. This chain joins TRBV6-5 and TRBJ2-1; 12 bases fit TRBD2. From germline, CDR1 is MNHEY and CDR2 SVGAGI. The CDR3 runs 15 residues. V lost 3 bases and J lost 8; bases outside the gene matches: 5. CDR3 sequence (DNA): TGTGCCAGCAGTTATACTAGCGGGGGGTCGGATGAGCAGTTCTTC. Translation: CASSYTSGGSDEQFF.

This clonotype was seen repeatedly, ten times or more. V and J are TRBV29-1 and TRBJ2-1; 8 bases are a match to TRBD1. The CDR3 has 15 residues. With 8 bases clipped from V and 3 bases from J, the junction kept 12 bases outside the gene matches. Germline CDR1 and CDR2: SQVTM and ANQGSEA. For the CDR3, the DNA is TGCAGCCCCAAGGGGCTAGGACAGGGCTACAATGAGCAGTTCTTC. This codes for CSPKGLGQGYNEQFF.

The CDR3 DNA follows: TGCAGTGCTAGAGATCTGATGAGGGCTGAAGCTTTCTTT. Protein: CSARDLMRAEAFF. The chain couples TRBV20-1 to TRBJ1-1; no reliable D call. The ends were cut back, 0 bases at V and 6 bases at J, with 11 bases in the middle. The CDR3 has 13 residues. CDR1 is DFQATT and CDR2 is SNEGSKA in the germline V gene (reference sequence).

V usage is TRBV6-6 and J usage is TRBJ2-7; D may be TRBD1 (6 bases). The CDR3 totals 12 residues. The germline V and J ends were trimmed by 10 bases and 2 bases, with 12 bases remaining between them. Germline V gene lookup returns CDR1 MNHNY and CDR2 SVGAGI (reference sequence). CDR3 DNA sequence: TGTGCCACCCGAGACAGGACCTACGAGCAGTACGTC. Translated: CATRDRTYEQYV.

V is TRBV4-1 and J is TRBJ2-3, with 7 bases identical to TRBD2. CDR1 is MGHRA, CDR2 YSYEKL, per germline. Unmatched junction bases numbered 4, after V lost 0 bases and J lost 4 bases. The CDR3 spans 15 residues. CDR3 bases: TGCGCCAGCAGCCAAGATATGGCGGGGGCAGATACGCAGTATTTT. It yields the protein CASSQDMAGADTQYF.

This clonotype occurred a few times. The V call is TRBV20-1, the J call TRBJ1-2; D is perhaps TRBD1 (5 bases). Germline V gene sequence: CDR1 DFQATT, CDR2 SNEGSKA (reference sequence). This CDR3 has 13 residues. V lost 5 bases, J lost 0 bases, and 10 bases lay in between. The CDR3 region has the DNA TGCAGTGCTCCCTCGGACACTAACTATGGCTACACCTTC. Translation gives CSAPSDTNYGYTF.

This clonotype was recorded a few times. V and J are TRBV29-1 and TRBJ2-3; 8 bases are shared with TRBD1. Trimming removed 4 bases from V and 2 bases from J; junction bases left unmatched: 11. CDR1 SQVTM and CDR2 ANQGSEA come from the germline V gene. There are 16 residues in the CDR3. In DNA form, the CDR3 reads TGCAGCGTTGTTCAGGGGGCGTTCGTAATCACAGATACGCAGTATTTT. It yields the protein CSVVQGAFVITDTQYF.

The table lists this clonotype with many counts. The rearrangement joins TRBV12-3 or TRBV12-4 to TRBJ1-5; a possible D gene is TRBD1 (6 bases). V lost 5 bases and J lost 4, with 9 bases in between. CDR3 size: 13 residues. CDR3 sequence reads: CASSRTVNQPQHF. The CDR3 region has the DNA TGTGCCAGCAGTCGGACAGTAAATCAGCCCCAGCATTTT.

In its sample, this clonotype was seen many times. J is TRBJ2-1 and V is TRBV10-3; perhaps TRBD1 as D (5 bases). CDR3 length equals 13 residues. V was pared by 3 bases and J by 9 bases, with 12 bases between. Germline CDR1 and CDR2: ENHRY and SYGVKD. CDR3 nucleotide sequence: TGTGCCATCAGTGACGCGATAGGGGCTGAGCAGTTCTTC. Translating it yields CAISDAIGAEQFF.

In this sample, this clonotype turned up a few times. The rearrangement links TRBV28 to TRBJ2-3; D might be TRBD1 (6 bases). The ends were cut back, 2 bases at V and 2 bases at J, with 8 bases in the middle. Germline V gene lookup returns CDR1 MDHEN and CDR2 SYDVKM. This CDR3 spans 14 amino acids. For the CDR3, the DNA is TGTGCCAGCAGTTTAACAGGGTACACAGATACGCAGTATTTT. This gives the protein CASSLTGYTDTQYF.

This clonotype was seen a handful of times. Compared with germline, one end of the junction differs, possibly owing to a read error. The V and J genes are TRBV7-7 and TRBJ1-6; D uncertain. CDR3 length: 15 residues. The germline CDR1 and CDR2 sequences are SSHAT and FNYEAQ (reference sequence). The CDR3 region is CASSLDGGVNSPLHF. The CDR3 bases are TGTGCTAGCAGCTTAGATGGCGGGGTGAATTCACCCCTCCACTTT.

The J gene is TRBJ2-1, the V gene TRBV6-1; 8 nucleotides align to TRBD2. CDR1 MNHNS and CDR2 SASEGT come from the germline V gene. The V and J ends lost 3 bases and 2 bases, in that order; junction bases with no gene match: 6. CDR3 length: 16 residues. The CDR3 protein is CASSDSSGATYNEQFF. In nucleotides, the CDR3 is TGTGCCAGCAGTGATAGTAGCGGGGCTACCTACAATGAGCAGTTCTTC.

This clonotype was counted at least ten times. The chain is built from TRBV5-1 and TRBJ1-5; 10 bases are shared with TRBD1. With V trimmed by 0 bases and J by 4 bases, 4 bases remained unmatched. Germline V gene sequence: CDR1 SGHRS, CDR2 YFSETQ. The CDR3 sequence is 16 residues long. CDR3 amino acids: CASSLGPGQGNQPQHF. The DNA of the CDR3 is TGCGCCAGCAGCTTGGGCCCGGGACAGGGGAATCAGCCCCAGCATTTT. Full variable domain (remainder filled in from reference TRBV5-1 and TRBJ1-5): KAGVTQTPRYLIKTRGQQVTLSCSPISGHRSVSWYQQTPGQGLQFLFEYFSETQRNKGNFPGRFSGRQFSNSRSEMNVSTLELGDSALYLCASSLGPGQGNQPQHFGDGTRLSIL.

The rearrangement joins TRBV7-6 to TRBJ2-2; TRBD2 is a possible D gene (6 bases). The CDR3 runs to 16 residues. The V and J ends lost 1 base and 1 base respectively, with 10 bases between them. Germline loops: CDR1 SGHVS, CDR2 FNYEAQ. In DNA, the CDR3 is TGTGCCAGCAGCTTAGTGTACGGGGGGAACACCGGGGAGCTGTTTTTT. It codes for CASSLVYGGNTGELFF.

CDR3 amino acids: CASEGAPYNYGYTF. The CDR3 DNA reads TGTGCCAGCGAGGGGGCACCGTATAACTATGGCTACACCTTC. The rearrangement uses TRBV6-2 or TRBV6-3 and TRBJ1-2; 7 bases are a match to TRBD1. Trimming at V came to 8 bases and at J to 1 base, leaving 7 bases not matched to a gene. CDR3 length equals 14 residues. From germline, CDR1 is MNHEY and CDR2 SVGEGT.

The rearrangement joins TRBV4-1 to TRBJ2-7; D not resolved. V lost 2 bases and J 2 bases, leaving 13 bases between the germline ends. CDR1 MGHRA and CDR2 YSYEKL come from the germline V gene. The CDR3 is 15 residues long. The CDR3 DNA reads TGCGCCAGCAGCCAACCCCTCTCGCAGGCCTACGAGCAGTACTTC. It translates to CASSQPLSQAYEQYF.

This clonotype was seen at least ten times. The J gene is TRBJ1-1, the V gene TRBV29-1; weak D call: TRBD1 (5 bases). The CDR3 runs to 12 residues. Looked up from germline, CDR1 is SQVTM and CDR2 is ANQGSEA. Deletions cut 6 bases from V and 6 bases from J, with 14 bases between. CDR3 amino acids: CSVGTGRAEAFF. Here the CDR3 DNA reads TGCAGCGTGGGGACGGGGAGAGCTGAAGCTTTCTTT.